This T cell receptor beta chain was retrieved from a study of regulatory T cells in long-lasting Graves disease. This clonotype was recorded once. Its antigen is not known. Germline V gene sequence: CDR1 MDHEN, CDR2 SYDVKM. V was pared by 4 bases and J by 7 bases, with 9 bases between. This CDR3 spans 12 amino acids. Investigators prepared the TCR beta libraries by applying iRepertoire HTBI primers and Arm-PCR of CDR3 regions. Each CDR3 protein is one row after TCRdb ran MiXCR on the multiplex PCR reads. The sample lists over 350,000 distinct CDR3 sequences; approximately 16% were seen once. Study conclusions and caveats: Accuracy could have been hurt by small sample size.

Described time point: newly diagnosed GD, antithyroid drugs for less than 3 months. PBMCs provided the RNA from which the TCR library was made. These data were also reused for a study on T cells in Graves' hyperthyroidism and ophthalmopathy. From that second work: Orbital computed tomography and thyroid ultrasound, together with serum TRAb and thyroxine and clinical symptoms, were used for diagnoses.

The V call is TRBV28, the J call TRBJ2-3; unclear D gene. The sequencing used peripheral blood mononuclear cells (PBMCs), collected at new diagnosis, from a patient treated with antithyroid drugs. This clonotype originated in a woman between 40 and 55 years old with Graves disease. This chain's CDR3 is CASSSLTNTQYF. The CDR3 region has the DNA TGTGCCAGCAGTTCCTTAACGAATACGCAGTATTTT.